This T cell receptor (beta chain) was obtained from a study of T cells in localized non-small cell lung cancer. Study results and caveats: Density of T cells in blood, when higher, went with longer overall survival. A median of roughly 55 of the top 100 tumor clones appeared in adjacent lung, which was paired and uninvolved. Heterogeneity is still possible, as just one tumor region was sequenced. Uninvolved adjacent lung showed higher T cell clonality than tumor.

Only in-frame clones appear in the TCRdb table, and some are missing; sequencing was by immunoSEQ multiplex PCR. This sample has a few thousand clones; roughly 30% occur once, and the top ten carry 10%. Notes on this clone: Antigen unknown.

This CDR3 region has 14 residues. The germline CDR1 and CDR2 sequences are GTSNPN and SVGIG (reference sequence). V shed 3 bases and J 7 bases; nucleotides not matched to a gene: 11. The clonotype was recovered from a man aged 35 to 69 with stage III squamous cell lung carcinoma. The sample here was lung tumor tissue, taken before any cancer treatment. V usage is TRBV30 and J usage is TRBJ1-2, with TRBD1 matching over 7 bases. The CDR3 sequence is CAWRSPTGYGGYTF. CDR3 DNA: TGTGCCTGGAGGAGCCCGACAGGGTACGGTGGCTACACCTTC.